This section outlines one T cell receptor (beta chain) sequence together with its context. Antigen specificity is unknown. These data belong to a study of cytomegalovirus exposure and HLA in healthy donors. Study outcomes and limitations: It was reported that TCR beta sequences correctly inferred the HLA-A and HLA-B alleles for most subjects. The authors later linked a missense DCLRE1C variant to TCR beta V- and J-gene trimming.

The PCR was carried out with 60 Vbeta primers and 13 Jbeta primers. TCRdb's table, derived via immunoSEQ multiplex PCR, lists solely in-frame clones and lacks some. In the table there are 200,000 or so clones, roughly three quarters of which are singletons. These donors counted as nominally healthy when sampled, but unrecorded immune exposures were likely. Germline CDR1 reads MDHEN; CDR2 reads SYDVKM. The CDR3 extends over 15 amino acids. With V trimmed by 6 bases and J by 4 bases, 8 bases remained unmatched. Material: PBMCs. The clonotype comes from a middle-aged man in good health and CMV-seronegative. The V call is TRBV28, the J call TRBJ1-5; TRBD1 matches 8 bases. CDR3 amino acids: CASSDTGGGNQPQHF. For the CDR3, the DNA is TGTGCCAGCAGCGATACAGGGGGTGGGAATCAGCCCCAGCATTTT.